The 25 T cell receptor beta chains below come from one sample, sequenced in a study of human T cells and chemical hapten exposure. Time point specified: patch test 1, 2 weeks after DPC sensitization. Treatment reported: therapeutic diphenylcyclopropenone sensitization with weekly scalp DPC. From the RACE reads, TCRdb called clonotypes with MiXCR, one entry per CDR3 protein. Here the sample spans 350,000 or so distinct CDR3 sequences, around 7% being singletons. Specimen: whole blood, collected in connection with sensitization to the hapten diphenylcyclopropenone (DPC). The receptors derive from a woman aged 18-29 years with alopecia areata. Some clones in this sample may be carry-over from other donors' samples.

This clonotype was detected many times. Mismatch with germline at one junction end may stem from a read error. The chain carries TRBV29-1 and TRBJ1-5; unclear D gene. The length of the CDR3 is 13 residues. The V gene's germline CDR1 is SQVTM and CDR2 ANQGSEA. CDR3: CSVEGPGNQPQHF. CDR3 bases: TGCAGCGTCGAAGGACCCGGCAATCAGCCCCAGCATTTT.

V is TRBV5-1 and J is TRBJ1-1, with D possibly being TRBD1 (6 bases). V was trimmed by 0 bases and J by 4 bases, leaving 16 bases between them. Looked up from germline, CDR1 is SGHRS and CDR2 is YFSETQ. This CDR3 has 16 amino acids. For the CDR3, the DNA is TGCGCCAGCAGCTTGGGGGCCCCCAGGGGCGGCACTGAAGCTTTCTTT. Its protein product is CASSLGAPRGGTEAFF.

This clonotype was seen a handful of times. The chain carries TRBV7-2 and TRBJ2-3; no clear D. Germline values: CDR1 SGHTA, CDR2 FQGNSA. Trimming removed 5 bases at V and 0 bases at J, with 9 bases between. The CDR3 totals 14 residues. CDR3 DNA: TGTGCCAGCAGCCTTCTGACAAGCACAGATACGCAGTATTTT. This codes for CASSLLTSTDTQYF.

This clonotype showed up many times. This sequence joins TRBV2 and TRBJ2-6, with a tentative D call TRBD2 (6 bases). CDR1 is SNHLY, CDR2 FYNNEI, per germline. V lost 3 bases to trimming and J lost 4 bases, with 10 bases between them. The CDR3 is 15 residues long. CDR3 sequence: CASSEEGRGANVLTF. In nucleotides, the CDR3 is TGTGCCAGCAGTGAGGAGGGACGCGGGGCCAACGTCCTGACTTTC.

This clonotype was recorded a few times. The chain employs TRBV9 and TRBJ1-1; D gene uncertain. Germline loops: CDR1 SGDLS, CDR2 YYNGEE. This CDR3 comprises 12 residues. The ends were cut back, 5 bases at V and 5 bases at J, with 10 bases in the middle. CDR3 protein: CASRGDGTEAFF. The CDR3 nucleotides read TGTGCCAGCAGAGGAGACGGGACTGAAGCTTTCTTT. Full variable domain (remainder filled in from reference TRBV9 and TRBJ1-1): DSGVTQTPKHLITATGQRVTLRCSPRSGDLSVYWYQQSLDQGLQFLIQYYNGEERAKGNILERFSAQQFPDLHSELNLSSLELGDSALYFCASRGDGTEAFFGQGTRLTVV.

There are a few counts of this clonotype. This chain uses TRBV5-1 with TRBJ1-2; a weak D match, TRBD1 (5 bases). The CDR3 runs 14 residues. Per germline, CDR1 SGHRS and CDR2 YFSETQ. V was pared by 2 bases and J by 8 bases, with 16 bases between. CDR3 sequence: CASSFGDSMMGYTF. CDR3 nucleotide sequence: TGCGCCAGCAGCTTTGGTGACAGCATGATGGGCTACACCTTC.

This clonotype was found many times. The genes are TRBV7-8 and TRBJ2-3, with D unresolved. Deletions cut 5 bases from V and 3 bases from J, with 9 bases between. This CDR3 has 13 residues. The germline V gene has CDR1 SGHVS and CDR2 FQNEAQ. The CDR3 spells CASSTASTDTQYF. DNA of the CDR3: TGTGCCAGCAGCACCGCTTCGACAGATACGCAGTATTTT.

This sequence joins TRBV6-1 and TRBJ1-1; a weak D match, TRBD1 (6 bases). This CDR3 spans 14 amino acids. The V and J ends lost 7 bases and 4 bases respectively, with 16 bases between them. Germline V gene sequence: CDR1 MNHNS, CDR2 SASEGT. The CDR3 here is CASIIGRGGTEAFF. The DNA for the CDR3 is TGTGCCAGCATTATTGGCAGGGGCGGCACTGAAGCTTTCTTT.

V and J are TRBV3-1 and TRBJ1-1; a possible D gene is TRBD1 (5 bases). Germline lookup yields CDR1 LGHDT and CDR2 YNNKEL (reference sequence). This CDR3 has 13 amino acids. Trimming shortened V by 2 bases and J by 6 bases, and 10 bases separated the two germline ends. The DNA of the CDR3 is TGTGCCAGCAGCCAAAAAGGGGTAGCTGAAGCTTTCTTT. It translates to CASSQKGVAEAFF.

This rearrangement joins TRBV20-1 to TRBJ1-2, with a possible D match to TRBD1 (6 bases). The V gene's germline CDR1 is DFQATT and CDR2 SNEGSKA (reference sequence). There are 13 residues in the CDR3. Trimming shortened V by 3 bases and J by 3 bases, and 11 bases separated the two germline ends. Here the CDR3 reads CSARGQGYYGYTF. In DNA form, the CDR3 reads TGCAGTGCTAGGGGGCAGGGGTACTATGGCTACACCTTC.

This clonotype was seen repeatedly, ten times or more. The chain is built from TRBV28 and TRBJ1-4; D possibly corresponds to TRBD1 (5 bases). Germline CDR1 reads MDHEN; CDR2 reads SYDVKM. This CDR3 contains 17 residues. V was clipped by 7 bases and J by 8 bases, with 26 bases between them. In DNA form, the CDR3 reads TGTGCCAGCACTGATTCGACAGAATCCCTCCCGGCGGAAAAACTGTTTTTT. The encoded protein is CASTDSTESLPAEKLFF. Full variable domain (missing parts from reference TRBV28 and TRBJ1-4): DVKVTQSSRYLVKRTGEKVFLECVQDMDHENMFWYRQDPGLGLRLIYFSYDVKMKEKGDIPEGYSVSREKKERFSLILESASTNQTSMYLCASTDSTESLPAEKLFFGSGTQLSVL.

This chain connects TRBV19 to TRBJ1-5; D is possibly TRBD1 (5 bases). The CDR3 has 14 residues. CDR1 and CDR2 from the germline V gene are LNHDA and SQIVND (reference sequence). Between the trimmed V and J ends, which lost 5 bases and 2 bases, there was a span of 10 bases. The CDR3 DNA reads TGTGCCAGTAGTGGGACCCACGGCAATCAGCCCCAGCATTTT. This gives the protein CASSGTHGNQPQHF.

This clonotype was seen ten or more times. This rearrangement joins TRBV3-1 to TRBJ2-3, with 12 bases matching TRBD1. J gave up 6 bases and V 3 bases, and 10 bases lay outside the gene matches. This CDR3 region has 17 residues. Per germline, CDR1 LGHDT and CDR2 YNNKEL (reference sequence). The CDR3 loop reads CASSQIPGQGARDTQYF. The CDR3 DNA is TGTGCCAGCAGCCAGATCCCGGGACAGGGGGCCCGGGATACGCAGTATTTT.

This clonotype showed up many times. This chain joins TRBV12-3 or TRBV12-4 and TRBJ2-1; D is undetermined. The CDR3 is made up of 14 amino acids. V dropped 3 bases and J dropped 7 bases, with 13 bases sitting between them. CDR3 sequence: CASSFPRTVNEQFF. The CDR3 DNA is TGTGCCAGCAGTTTCCCCCGGACGGTAAATGAGCAGTTCTTC.

This clonotype was detected only a few times. In nucleotides, the CDR3 is TGTGCCAGCAGCCCCTTGGGGCGGGGGGGCAAAGATACGCAGTATTTT. Its protein is CASSPLGRGGKDTQYF. This chain uses TRBV3-1 with TRBJ2-3; 9 nucleotides align to TRBD2. The CDR3 loop spans 16 amino acids. The junction had 10 bases not matched to a gene; V was cut back by 4 bases and J by 5 bases. Per germline, CDR1 LGHDT and CDR2 YNNKEL (reference sequence).

This clonotype was observed a handful of times. J is TRBJ2-2 and V is TRBV24-1, with D perhaps matching TRBD1 (6 bases). Between the trimmed V and J ends, which lost 3 bases and 4 bases, there was a span of 14 bases. CDR1 is KGHDR and CDR2 is SFDVKD in the germline V gene. The CDR3 has 16 amino acids. The CDR3 bases are TGTGCCACCAGTGATGTGAGGGACATCTTCACCGGGGAGCTGTTTTTT. As protein: CATSDVRDIFTGELFF.

This clonotype was seen more than once but under ten times. The chain carries TRBV7-2 and TRBJ2-5, with a tentative D call TRBD2 (7 bases). Germline CDR1 SGHTA, CDR2 FQGNSA. Trimming took off 5 bases at V and 6 bases at J, with 10 bases between the two ends. The CDR3 has 12 residues. The CDR3 DNA follows: TGTGCCAGCAGCGGGGGGGGGCAGACCCAGTACTTC. Protein product: CASSGGGQTQYF. The entire variable domain, with the rest obtained from reference TRBV7-2 and TRBJ2-5, is as follows: GAGVSQSPSNKVTEKGKDVELRCDPISGHTALYWYRQSLGQGLEFLIYFQGNSAPDKSGLPSDRFSAERTGGSVSTLTIQRTQQEDSAVYLCASSGGGQTQYFGPGTRLLVL.

This clonotype appeared a single time. This could be a read error, since a much larger clone is one nucleotide away. The CDR3 sequence: CASSSMTSGVSETQNF. CDR3 in DNA: TGCGCCAGCAGCTCAATGACTAGCGGGGTATCGGAGACCCAGAACTTC. V usage is TRBV5-1 and J usage is TRBJ2-5; 11 bases fit TRBD2. Germline V gene data show CDR1 as SGHRS and CDR2 as YFSETQ. The CDR3 spans 16 residues. Together with reference TRBV5-1 and TRBJ2-5, the CDR3 gives the full variable domain: KAGVTQTPRYLIKTRGQQVTLSCSPISGHRSVSWYQQTPGQGLQFLFEYFSETQRNKGNFPGRFSGRQFSNSRSEMNVSTLELGDSALYLCASSSMTSGVSETQNFGPGTRLLVL.

This clonotype was seen at least ten times. The CDR3 DNA reads as TGCAGTGCCCCAGCCGGGGGGCCCTACTACGAGCAGTACTTC. Protein sequence: CSAPAGGPYYEQYF. This rearrangement joins TRBV20-1 to TRBJ2-7, with D tentatively TRBD2 (7 bases). CDR1 is DFQATT, CDR2 SNEGSKA, per germline (reference sequence). V lost 6 bases to trimming and J lost 3 bases, with 18 bases between them. This CDR3 is built from 14 residues.

The V and J genes are TRBV12-3 or TRBV12-4 and TRBJ1-2, with D perhaps TRBD1 (6 bases). V lost 2 bases, J lost 4 bases, and 8 bases lay in between. This CDR3 is built from 13 residues. The CDR3 loop reads CASSLPRGYGYTF. The CDR3 DNA reads as TGTGCCAGCAGTTTACCCAGGGGCTATGGCTACACCTTC.

This clonotype was recorded a few times. The chain has TRBV28 and TRBJ1-2; 7 bases fit TRBD1. The germline CDR1 and CDR2 sequences are MDHEN and SYDVKM. The CDR3 has 14 amino acids. Germline trimming cut 5 bases from V and 2 bases from J; bases unmatched to any gene: 5. CDR3 nucleotides: TGTGCCAGCAGTATTTCACAGGGGAACTATGGCTACACCTTC. Its translation is CASSISQGNYGYTF.

The sample holds many counts of this clonotype. In DNA form, the CDR3 reads TGTGCCAGCACCGTTACCGGACAGACCTACGAGCAGTACTTC. Protein sequence: CASTVTGQTYEQYF. The chain employs TRBV12-3 or TRBV12-4 and TRBJ2-7; weak D call: TRBD1 (6 bases). This CDR3 has 14 amino acids. Between the trimmed V and J ends, which lost 7 bases and 2 bases, there was a span of 15 bases.

This clonotype was seen only a few times. This rearrangement joins TRBV29-1 to TRBJ2-1, with TRBD2 matching over 9 bases. There are 18 residues in the CDR3. V shed 2 bases and J 1 base; nucleotides not matched to a gene: 12. The V gene's germline CDR1 is SQVTM and CDR2 ANQGSEA. CDR3 nucleotide sequence: TGCAGCGTTGAATGGCGTAGGGCTAGCGGGGAATCCTACAATGAGCAGTTCTTC. It specifies CSVEWRRASGESYNEQFF.

This clonotype has more than one count but fewer than ten. The chain joins TRBV4-3 to TRBJ2-4, with 11 bases fitting TRBD1. V gave up 0 bases and J gave up 10 bases; unmatched junction bases: 5. The CDR3 extends over 15 amino acids. Looked up from germline, CDR1 is LGHNA and CDR2 is YSLEER. The CDR3 spells CASSQDIGTGGIQYF. CDR3 in DNA: TGCGCCAGCAGCCAAGATATTGGGACAGGGGGGATTCAGTACTTC.

This clonotype was observed a few times. V gene TRBV29-1 combines with J gene TRBJ1-2; 7 nucleotides match TRBD1. The germline V gene has CDR1 SQVTM and CDR2 ANQGSEA. This CDR3 is 12 amino acids long. Trimming removed 8 bases from V and 5 bases from J; junction bases left unmatched: 8. CDR3 loop: CSRKRQGYGYTF. In nucleotides, the CDR3 is TGCAGCCGTAAGAGACAGGGATATGGCTACACCTTC.